This TCR beta chain comes out of a study of response to subunit inactivated influenza vaccine. Notes on the study in general: It was the authors' suggestion that each seasonal influenza vaccination recruits few new T cells.

Between the trimmed V and J ends, which lost 0 bases and 3 bases, there was a span of 6 bases. Germline CDR1 and CDR2: KGHSH and LQKENI. This CDR3 comprises 13 residues. In TCRdb, the RT-PCR reads were re-called with MiXCR into one record per CDR3 protein. The profile covers 400,000 to 550,000 distinct CDR3 sequences, with 25% appearing a single time and approximately 1.9% taken by the ten largest. This clonotype appeared a few times. Its cognate antigen is unknown. This chain connects TRBV18 to TRBJ2-7; the D is unclear. The sequencing used CD4+ T cells sorted from PBMCs, collected more than 4 days after vaccination. This sequence was found in a man aged 50-60 years who received an inactivated influenza vaccine. The CDR3: CASSPPQSYEQYF. For the CDR3, the DNA is TGTGCCAGCTCACCACCTCAGAGCTACGAGCAGTACTTC.